This T cell receptor beta chain was sequenced in a study of shared clonotypes between healthy human individuals. Worth noting for this clone: This same CDR3 is encoded by further DNA sequences in the sample.

TCRdb's table, derived via immunoSEQ multiplex PCR, lists solely in-frame clones and lacks some. The sample has over 2 million clones, around 90% seen once. Sequencing was carried out using naive CD4+ T cells from PBMCs. Documented subset: CD45RA+ positively selected. This clonotype was obtained from a man aged 18 to 29 in good health. Some clones in this sample may be carry-over from other donors' samples.

The CDR3 region has the DNA TGTGCCAGCAGCTTGCCGGGAACCGAAGCTTTCTTT. This encodes CASSLPGTEAFF. The chain uses TRBV7-9 and TRBJ1-1; D not resolved. Trimming removed 3 bases at V and 8 bases at J, with 10 bases between. Germline V CDR1 and CDR2: SEHNR, FQNEAQ (reference sequence). The CDR3 loop spans 12 amino acids. Full variable domain (remainder filled in from reference TRBV7-9 and TRBJ1-1): DTGVSQNPRHKITKRGQNVTFRCDPISEHNRLYWYRQTLGQGPEFLTYFQNEAQLEKSRLLSDRFSAERPKGSFSTLEIQRTEQGDSAMYLCASSLPGTEAFFGQGTRLTVV.